The following is a TCR beta chain sequence with its context. Its antigen is as yet unknown. The entry originates in a study of T cell repertoires in cytomegalovirus infection. Study-wide background: Public signatures in TCR beta pointed to CMV infection and matching HLA type. Study-level findings and limits: Ex vivo, HLA-C-restricted CMV-specific TCR beta clonotypes prevailed over the rest of the response. Individuals carrying CMV plus the relevant HLA were identified by cumulative frequency of public TCR beta families.

The germline gives CDR1 MNHEY, CDR2 SVGAGI. Trimming took off 8 bases at V and 1 base at J, with 18 bases between the two ends. The CDR3 runs to 16 residues. TCRdb re-derived calls from the reads in MiXCR, one entry per CDR3 protein. The table records more than 400,000 distinct CDR3 sequences, more than 20% of them present only once. This receptor was identified in a human donor in good health (CMV status not recorded). Some clones in this sample may be carry-over from other donors' samples. The sample was PBMCs. This rearrangement joins TRBV6-5 to TRBJ2-1; D is undetermined. The CDR3 loop is CASLPFVGFSYNEQFF. DNA of the CDR3: TGTGCCAGCCTCCCGTTTGTCGGGTTTTCCTACAATGAGCAGTTCTTC.